This TCR beta chain was identified in a study of patients and donors after allogeneic stem cell transplantation. Each CDR3 protein is one row after TCRdb ran MiXCR on the RT-PCR reads. The table has 150,000 to 200,000 distinct CDR3 sequences, 25% to 35% seen once. The ends were cut back, 4 bases at V and 6 bases at J, with 18 bases in the middle. The length of the CDR3 is 15 residues. Germline lookup yields CDR1 MNHEY and CDR2 SMNVEV (reference sequence). The clonotype originates from a human donor who was either an allogeneic HSCT recipient or a stem cell or donor lymphocyte infusion donor (not recorded which). It is not recorded whose cells these are; they may come from a transplant donor. Material for sequencing was blood, either unsorted or a sorted T cell fraction (not recorded which). The chain is built from TRBV27 and TRBJ1-2; D gene unclear. This CDR3 is CASSSRSAGRDGYTF. The CDR3 nucleotides read TGTGCCAGCAGTTCCCGTTCGGCGGGGAGGGATGGCTACACCTTC.